This T cell receptor (beta chain) was captured in a study of regulatory T cells in long-lasting Graves disease. As for the study in general: Antithyroid drug intake by newly diagnosed Graves' patients had lasted under 3 months.

Study-level points and caveats: New patients shared over 800 public clonotypes, fewer than the 2,741 shared by persistent patients.

The time point here: newly diagnosed GD, antithyroid drugs for less than 3 months. PBMCs were the source of the RNA used for TCR sequencing. This clonotype occurred a few times. Its antigen is unidentified. This CDR3 comprises 14 residues. Germline-derived CDR1 and CDR2 are SEHNR and FQNEAQ (reference sequence). J was trimmed by 4 bases and V by 7 bases; bases with no gene match: 5. Both iRepertoire HTBI primers and Arm-PCR of CDR3 regions were used to build the TCR beta libraries. Original processing notes: The samples yielded 55 to 75 TRBV and more than twelve TRBJ segments. TCRdb reprocessed the multiplex PCR reads with MiXCR, giving one entry per CDR3 protein. The V and J calls follow TCRdb's processing rather than the paper's. The sample includes a few hundred thousand distinct CDR3 sequences, roughly 15% seen only once; the top ten take over 7%. This sample was shared with a second study, whose subject was T cells in Graves' hyperthyroidism and ophthalmopathy. This second study notes: A model of 13 V-J pairs discriminated ophthalmopathy from stable hyperthyroidism.

The V and J genes are TRBV7-9 and TRBJ2-2; 8 bases line up with TRBD2. The starting material was peripheral blood mononuclear cells (PBMCs), obtained at new diagnosis, from a patient treated with antithyroid drugs. The clonotype originates from a woman aged 40-49 years with Graves disease. CDR3 residues: CASNKRELTGELFF. In nucleotides, the CDR3 is TGTGCCAGCAACAAGCGGGAGCTCACCGGGGAGCTGTTTTTT. The whole variable domain, filled in from reference TRBV7-9 and TRBJ2-2, reads DTGVSQNPRHKITKRGQNVTFRCDPISEHNRLYWYRQTLGQGPEFLTYFQNEAQLEKSRLLSDRFSAERPKGSFSTLEIQRTEQGDSAMYLCASNKRELTGELFFGEGSRLTVL.